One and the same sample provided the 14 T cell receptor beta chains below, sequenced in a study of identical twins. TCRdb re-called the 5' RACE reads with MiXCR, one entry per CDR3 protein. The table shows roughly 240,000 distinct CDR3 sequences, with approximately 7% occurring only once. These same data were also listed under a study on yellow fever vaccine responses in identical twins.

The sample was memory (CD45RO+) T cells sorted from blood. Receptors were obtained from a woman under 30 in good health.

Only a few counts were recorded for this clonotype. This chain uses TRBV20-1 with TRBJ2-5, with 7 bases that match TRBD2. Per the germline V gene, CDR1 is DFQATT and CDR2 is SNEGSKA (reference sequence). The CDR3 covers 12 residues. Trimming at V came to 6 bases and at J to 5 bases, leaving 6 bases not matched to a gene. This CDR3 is CSAALREETQYF. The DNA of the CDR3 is TGCAGTGCCGCCCTGCGGGAGGAGACCCAGTACTTC.

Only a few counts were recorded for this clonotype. The CDR3 coding sequence is TGTGCCAGCAGTTCTTCCCCCCCAGGGAGCTCCTACAATGAGCAGTTCTTC. The encoded protein is CASSSSPPGSSYNEQFF. The chain uses TRBV7-8 and TRBJ2-1, with D perhaps given as TRBD1 or TRBD2 (5 bases each). Germline CDR1 is SGHVS and CDR2 is FQNEAQ. The CDR3 has 17 residues. V was clipped by 6 bases and J by 0 bases, with 18 bases between them. The full variable domain, rest sourced from reference TRBV7-8 and TRBJ2-1, is GAGVSQSPRYKVAKRGQDVALRCDPISGHVSLFWYQQALGQGPEFLTYFQNEAQLDKSGLPSDRFFAERPEGSVSTLKIQRTQQEDSAVYLCASSSSPPGSSYNEQFFGPGTRLTVL.

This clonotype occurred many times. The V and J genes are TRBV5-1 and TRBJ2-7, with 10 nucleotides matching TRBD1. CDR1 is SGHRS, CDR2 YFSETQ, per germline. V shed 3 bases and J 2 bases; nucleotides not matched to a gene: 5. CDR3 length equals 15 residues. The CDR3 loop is CASSWGGQGTYEQYF. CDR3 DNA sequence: TGCGCCAGCAGCTGGGGGGGACAGGGGACCTACGAGCAGTACTTC.

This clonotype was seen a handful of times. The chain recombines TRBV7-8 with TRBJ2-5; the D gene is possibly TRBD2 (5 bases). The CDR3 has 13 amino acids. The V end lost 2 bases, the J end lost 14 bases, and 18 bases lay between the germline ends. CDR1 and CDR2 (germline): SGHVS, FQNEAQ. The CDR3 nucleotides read TGTGCCAGCAGCTTAAAAGGTCCAAGCACGGGATACTTC. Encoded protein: CASSLKGPSTGYF.

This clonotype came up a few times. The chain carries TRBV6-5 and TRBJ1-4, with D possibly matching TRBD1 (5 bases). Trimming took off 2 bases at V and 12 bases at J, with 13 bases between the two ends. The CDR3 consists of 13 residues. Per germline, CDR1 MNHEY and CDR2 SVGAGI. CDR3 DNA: TGTGCCAGCAGTTACGGGTGGGGGGACCAACTGTTTTTT. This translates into CASSYGWGDQLFF.

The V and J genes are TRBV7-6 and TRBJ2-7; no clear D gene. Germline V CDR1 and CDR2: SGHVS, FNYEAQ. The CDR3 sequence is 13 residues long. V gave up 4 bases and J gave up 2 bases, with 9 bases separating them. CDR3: CASSSYDTYEQYF. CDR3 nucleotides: TGTGCCAGCAGCTCCTATGACACCTACGAGCAGTACTTC.

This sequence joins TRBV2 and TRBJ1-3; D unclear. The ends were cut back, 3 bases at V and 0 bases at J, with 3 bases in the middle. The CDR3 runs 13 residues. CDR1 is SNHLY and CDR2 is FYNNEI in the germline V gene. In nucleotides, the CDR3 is TGTGCCAGCAGTGAGCCCTCTGGAAACACCATATATTTT. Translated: CASSEPSGNTIYF.

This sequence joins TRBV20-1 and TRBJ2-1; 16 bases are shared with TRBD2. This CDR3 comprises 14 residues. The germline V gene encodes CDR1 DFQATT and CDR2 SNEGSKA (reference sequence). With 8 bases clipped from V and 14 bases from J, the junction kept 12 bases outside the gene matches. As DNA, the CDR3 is TGCAGTACAAAACCGGGACTAGCGGGAGGGGCGGAGTTCTTC. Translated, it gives CSTKPGLAGGAEFF.

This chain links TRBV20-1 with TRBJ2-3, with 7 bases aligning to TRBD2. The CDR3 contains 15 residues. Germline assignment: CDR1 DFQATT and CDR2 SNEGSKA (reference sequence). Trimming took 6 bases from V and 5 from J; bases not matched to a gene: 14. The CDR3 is CSAKKAGMAVDTQYF. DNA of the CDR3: TGCAGTGCCAAAAAAGCGGGAATGGCGGTAGATACGCAGTATTTT.

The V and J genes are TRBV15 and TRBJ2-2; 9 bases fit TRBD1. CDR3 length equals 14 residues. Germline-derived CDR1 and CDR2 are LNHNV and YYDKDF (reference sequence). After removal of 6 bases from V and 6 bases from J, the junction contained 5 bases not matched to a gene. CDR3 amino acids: CATRSGQGSGELFF. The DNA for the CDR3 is TGTGCCACCAGGAGCGGACAGGGGTCCGGGGAGCTGTTTTTT.

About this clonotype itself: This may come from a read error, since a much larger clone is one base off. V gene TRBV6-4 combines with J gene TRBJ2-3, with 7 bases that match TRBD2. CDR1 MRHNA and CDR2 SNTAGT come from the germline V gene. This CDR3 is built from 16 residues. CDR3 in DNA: TGTGCCAGCAGTGACTCGGGCGGGAGCGGCACAGATACGCATTATTTT. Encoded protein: CASSDSGGSGTDTHYF.

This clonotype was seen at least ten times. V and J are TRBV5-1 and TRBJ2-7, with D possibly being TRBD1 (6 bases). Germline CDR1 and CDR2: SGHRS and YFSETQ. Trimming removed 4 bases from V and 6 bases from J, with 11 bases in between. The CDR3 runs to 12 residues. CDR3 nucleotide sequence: TGCGCCAGCAGCGTACAGGGCCCCGAGCAGTACTTC. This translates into CASSVQGPEQYF.

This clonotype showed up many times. As DNA, the CDR3 is TGTGCCAGCAGTACCATATCGAAGATTCGGCGGGGGGAACTCACAGATACGCAGTATTTT. Translating it yields CASSTISKIRRGELTDTQYF. The chain uses TRBV28 and TRBJ2-3; 8 bases fit TRBD2. The CDR3 contains 20 residues. Germline assignment: CDR1 MDHEN and CDR2 SYDVKM. Unmatched junction bases numbered 21, after V lost 5 bases and J lost 2 bases.

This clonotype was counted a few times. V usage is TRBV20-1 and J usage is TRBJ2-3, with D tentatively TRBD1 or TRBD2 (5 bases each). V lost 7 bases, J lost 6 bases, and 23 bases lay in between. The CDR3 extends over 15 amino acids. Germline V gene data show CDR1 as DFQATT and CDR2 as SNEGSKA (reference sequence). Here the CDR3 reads CSGLGVRVIGDTQYF. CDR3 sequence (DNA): TGCAGTGGCCTCGGGGTCAGGGTAATTGGGGATACGCAGTATTTT.